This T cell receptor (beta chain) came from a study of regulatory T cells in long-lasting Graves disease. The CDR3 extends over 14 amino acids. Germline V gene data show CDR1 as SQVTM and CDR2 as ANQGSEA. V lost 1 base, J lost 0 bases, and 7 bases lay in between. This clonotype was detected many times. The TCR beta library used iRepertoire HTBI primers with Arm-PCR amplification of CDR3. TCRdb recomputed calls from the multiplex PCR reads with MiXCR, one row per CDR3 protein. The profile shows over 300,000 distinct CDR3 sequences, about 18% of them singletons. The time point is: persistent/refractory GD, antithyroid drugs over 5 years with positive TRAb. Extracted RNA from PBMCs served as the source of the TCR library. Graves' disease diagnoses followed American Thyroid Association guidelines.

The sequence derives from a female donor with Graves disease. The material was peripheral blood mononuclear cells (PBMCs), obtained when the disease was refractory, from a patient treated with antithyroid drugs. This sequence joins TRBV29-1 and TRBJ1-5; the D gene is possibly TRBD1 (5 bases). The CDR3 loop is CSVEGGDSNQPQHF. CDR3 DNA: TGCAGCGTTGAAGGAGGGGATAGCAATCAGCCCCAGCATTTT. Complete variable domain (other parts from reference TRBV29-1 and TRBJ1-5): SAVISQKPSRDICQRGTSLTIQCQVDSQVTMMFWYRQQPGQSLTLIATANQGSEATYESGFVIDKFPISRPNLTFSTLTVSNMSPEDSSIYLCSVEGGDSNQPQHFGDGTRLSIL.